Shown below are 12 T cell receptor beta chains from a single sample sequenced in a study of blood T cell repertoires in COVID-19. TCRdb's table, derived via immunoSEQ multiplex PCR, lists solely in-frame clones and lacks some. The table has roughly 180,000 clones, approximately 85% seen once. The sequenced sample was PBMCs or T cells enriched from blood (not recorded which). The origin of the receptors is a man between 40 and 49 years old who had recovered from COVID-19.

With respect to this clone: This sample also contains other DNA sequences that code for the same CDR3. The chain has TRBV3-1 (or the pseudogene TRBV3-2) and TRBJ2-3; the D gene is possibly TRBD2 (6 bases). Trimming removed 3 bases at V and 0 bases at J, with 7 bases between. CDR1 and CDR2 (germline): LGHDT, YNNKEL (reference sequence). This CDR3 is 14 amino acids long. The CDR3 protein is CASSQGTSTDTQYF. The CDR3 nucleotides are TGTGCCAGCAGCCAGGGGACTAGCACAGATACGCAGTATTTT.

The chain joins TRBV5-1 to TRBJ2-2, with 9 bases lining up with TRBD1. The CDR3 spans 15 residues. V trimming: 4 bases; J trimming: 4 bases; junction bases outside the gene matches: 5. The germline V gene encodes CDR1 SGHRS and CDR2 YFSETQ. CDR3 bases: TGCGCCAGCAGCCGCGGACAGGGGAGCACCGGGGAGCTGTTTTTT. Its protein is CASSRGQGSTGELFF.

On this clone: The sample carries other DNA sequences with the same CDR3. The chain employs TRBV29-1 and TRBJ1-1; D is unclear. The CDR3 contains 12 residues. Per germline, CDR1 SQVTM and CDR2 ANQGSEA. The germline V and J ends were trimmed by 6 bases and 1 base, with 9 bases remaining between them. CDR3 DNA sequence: TGCAGCGTCGGAGGCCAGAACACTGAAGCTTTCTTT. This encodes CSVGGQNTEAFF.

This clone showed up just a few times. The CDR3 spells CASSVARGTEDSPLHF. In DNA, the CDR3 is TGTGCCAGCAGCGTCGCCAGGGGGACGGAAGATTCACCCCTCCACTTT. The V and J genes are TRBV5-8 and TRBJ1-6, with 7 positions matching TRBD1. The length of the CDR3 is 16 residues. The germline CDR1 and CDR2 sequences are SGHTS and YDEGEE. V shed 4 bases, J shed 8 bases, and the junction held 12 bases outside the gene matches.

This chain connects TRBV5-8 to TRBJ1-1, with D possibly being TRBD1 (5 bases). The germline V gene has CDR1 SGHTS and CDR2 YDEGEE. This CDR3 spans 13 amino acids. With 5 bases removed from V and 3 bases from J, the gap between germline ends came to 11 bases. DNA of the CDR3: TGTGCCAGCAGTTTTGACAGAGACACTGAAGCTTTCTTT. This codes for CASSFDRDTEAFF.

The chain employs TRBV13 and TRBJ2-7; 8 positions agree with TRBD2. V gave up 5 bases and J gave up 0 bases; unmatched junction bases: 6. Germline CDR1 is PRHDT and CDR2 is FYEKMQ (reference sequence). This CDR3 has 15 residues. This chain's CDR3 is CASSPGLALSYEQYV. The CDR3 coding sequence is TGTGCCAGCAGCCCAGGACTAGCCCTCTCCTACGAGCAGTACGTC.

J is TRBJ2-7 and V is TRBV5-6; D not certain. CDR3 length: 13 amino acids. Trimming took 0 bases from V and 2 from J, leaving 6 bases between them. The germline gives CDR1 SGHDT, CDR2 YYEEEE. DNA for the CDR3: TGTGCCAGCAGCTTGGTTCGAGCCTACGAGCAGTACGTC. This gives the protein CASSLVRAYEQYV.

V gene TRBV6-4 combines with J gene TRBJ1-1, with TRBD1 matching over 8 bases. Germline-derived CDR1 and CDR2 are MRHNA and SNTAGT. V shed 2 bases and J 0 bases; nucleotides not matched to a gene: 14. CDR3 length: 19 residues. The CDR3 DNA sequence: TGTGCCAGCAGTGACCCTGGGGACAGGACAAGTTTGATGAACACTGAAGCTTTCTTT. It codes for CASSDPGDRTSLMNTEAFF.

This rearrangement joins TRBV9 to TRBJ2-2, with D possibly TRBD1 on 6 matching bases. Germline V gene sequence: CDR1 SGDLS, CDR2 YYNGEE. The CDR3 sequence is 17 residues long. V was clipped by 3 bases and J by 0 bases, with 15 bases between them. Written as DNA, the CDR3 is TGTGCCAGCAGCGCTGGATTGGCAGGGGCGAACACCGGGGAGCTGTTTTTT. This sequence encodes CASSAGLAGANTGELFF. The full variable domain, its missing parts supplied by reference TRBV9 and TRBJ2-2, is DSGVTQTPKHLITATGQRVTLRCSPRSGDLSVYWYQQSLDQGLQFLIQYYNGEERAKGNILERFSAQQFPDLHSELNLSSLELGDSALYFCASSAGLAGANTGELFFGEGSRLTVL.

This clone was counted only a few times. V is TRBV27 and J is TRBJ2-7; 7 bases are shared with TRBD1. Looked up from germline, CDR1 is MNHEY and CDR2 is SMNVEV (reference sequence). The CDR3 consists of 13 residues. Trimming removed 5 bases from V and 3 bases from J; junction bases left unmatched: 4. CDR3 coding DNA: TGTGCCAGCAGTCCAACAGGGGACTACGAGCAGTACTTC. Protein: CASSPTGDYEQYF.

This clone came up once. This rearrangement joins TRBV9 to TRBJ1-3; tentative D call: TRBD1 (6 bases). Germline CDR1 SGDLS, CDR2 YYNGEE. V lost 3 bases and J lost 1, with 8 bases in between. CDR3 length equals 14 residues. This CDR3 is CASSAQGSGNTIYF. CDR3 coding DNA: TGTGCCAGCAGCGCCCAGGGGTCTGGAAACACCATATATTTT.

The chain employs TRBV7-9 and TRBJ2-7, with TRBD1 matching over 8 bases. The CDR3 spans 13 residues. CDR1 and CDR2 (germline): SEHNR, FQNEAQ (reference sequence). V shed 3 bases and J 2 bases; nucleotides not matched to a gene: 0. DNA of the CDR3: TGTGCCAGCAGCTTGACAGGGGCCTACGAGCAGTACGTC. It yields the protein CASSLTGAYEQYV.